This TCR beta chain was sequenced for a study of technical replicates of blood from a handful of donors. Assay used: immunoSEQ multiplex PCR; TCRdb lists only in-frame clones, some missing. The table has tens of thousands of clones, about 95% seen once. The ends were cut back, 5 bases at V and 1 base at J, with 15 bases in the middle. This CDR3 is 16 amino acids long. Germline V CDR1 and CDR2: SGHRS, YFSETQ. The clonotype was recovered from a human donor in good health. The sample comprised T cells isolated from PBMCs. V usage is TRBV5-1 and J usage is TRBJ2-2; D possibly corresponds to TRBD1 (5 bases). DNA for the CDR3: TGCGCCAGCAGTCGAATAACACAGGAGAACACCGGGGAGCTGTTTTTT. Translating gives CASSRITQENTGELFF. Full variable domain (missing parts from reference TRBV5-1 and TRBJ2-2): KAGVTQTPRYLIKTRGQQVTLSCSPISGHRSVSWYQQTPGQGLQFLFEYFSETQRNKGNFPGRFSGRQFSNSRSEMNVSTLELGDSALYLCASSRITQENTGELFFGEGSRLTVL.